The 7 T cell receptor beta chains below come from one sample, sequenced in a study of T cell repertoires in cytomegalovirus infection. TCRdb used MiXCR to reprocess the reads, holding one entry per CDR3 protein. The sample yields about 920,000 distinct CDR3 sequences, roughly 31% seen once. The antigens for these receptors are not known. The specimen comprised cultured CD8+ T cells from PBMCs, sampled from culture after CMV antigen stimulation. The receptors here all came from a human donor in good health (CMV status not recorded). Some clones in this sample may be carry-over from other donors' samples.

The V call is TRBV7-9, the J call TRBJ2-3, with 8 bases lining up with TRBD1. From germline, CDR1 is SEHNR and CDR2 FQNEAQ (reference sequence). The CDR3 length is 17 residues. V was pared by 2 bases and J by 5 bases, with 12 bases of the junction left unmatched. CDR3 in amino acids: CASSLMWAGQGQDTQYF. In DNA, the CDR3 is TGTGCCAGCAGCTTAATGTGGGCAGGACAGGGTCAAGATACGCAGTATTTT.

Here the CDR3 reads CASSLTGADTIYF. As DNA, the CDR3 is TGTGCCAGCAGTTTGACGGGGGCTGACACCATATATTTT. This chain links TRBV27 with TRBJ1-3; tentative D call: TRBD1 (6 bases). Germline V gene data show CDR1 as MNHEY and CDR2 as SMNVEV (reference sequence). The CDR3 has 13 amino acids. Trimming took 3 bases from V and 8 from J, leaving 11 bases between them.

The chain has TRBV7-4 and TRBJ1-2; D remains unclear. CDR3 length equals 12 residues. In germline, CDR1 is SGHVT, CDR2 SQSDAQ. Trimming cost V 0 bases and J 8 bases, with 7 bases left between them. The CDR3 spells CASSLAGIGYTF. In DNA form, the CDR3 reads TGTGCCAGCAGCTTAGCAGGGATAGGCTACACCTTC.

This clonotype was detected a few times. V and J are TRBV29-1 and TRBJ2-6; 9 nucleotides agree with TRBD1. Germline CDR1 reads SQVTM; CDR2 reads ANQGSEA. J lost 1 base, V lost 5 bases, and 6 bases had no gene match. The CDR3 length is 16 residues. In DNA, the CDR3 is TGCAGCGTTAGGGACAGGGTGTTTTCTGGGGCCAACGTCCTGACTTTC. Translating gives CSVRDRVFSGANVLTF.

The chain joins TRBV29-1 to TRBJ2-1; 7 nucleotides align to TRBD2. The CDR3 sequence is 15 residues long. In germline, CDR1 is SQVTM, CDR2 ANQGSEA. V dropped 1 base and J dropped 4; count of bases not matched to a gene: 7. CDR3 DNA sequence: TGCAGCGTTGAAGGGGGGGGGATTCCTTACAATGAGCAGTTCTTC. Protein: CSVEGGGIPYNEQFF.

Note on this clonotype: One end of the junction fails to match germline, which may point to a read error. The gene calls are TRBV7-7 and TRBJ2-7, with D unresolved. This CDR3 region has 12 residues. The germline V gene encodes CDR1 SSHAT and CDR2 FNYEAQ (reference sequence). In DNA, the CDR3 is TGTGCTAGCAGCTCCGACGGAAGGGAGCAGTACTTC. Translating gives CASSSDGREQYF.

The V call is TRBV29-1, the J call TRBJ2-4, with 7 bases fitting TRBD1. The ends lost 3 bases at V and 0 bases at J; junction bases unmatched: 5. Germline CDR1 is SQVTM and CDR2 is ANQGSEA. The CDR3 runs 15 residues. CDR3 DNA sequence: TGCAGCGTTGAGACAGGGTTTGGAGCCAAAAACATTCAGTACTTC. Protein: CSVETGFGAKNIQYF. Full variable domain (remainder filled in from reference TRBV29-1 and TRBJ2-4): SAVISQKPSRDICQRGTSLTIQCQVDSQVTMMFWYRQQPGQSLTLIATANQGSEATYESGFVIDKFPISRPNLTFSTLTVSNMSPEDSSIYLCSVETGFGAKNIQYFGAGTRLSVL.